The 18 T cell receptor beta chains presented below share a single source sample, sequenced in a study of blood T cell repertoires in COVID-19 (TCRdb year 2020). Library preparation was by the immunoSEQ multiplex PCR assay. Entries here come from immuneACCESS through TCRdb and include only in-frame sequences with V and J called. Some clones fail to appear in such tables; in the studies checked, an unresolved V gene covers under half of the shortfall, and the cause of the remainder is unknown. For this sample the table gives around 25,000 clones, of which over 85% were detected only once. The ten largest clonotypes hold about 3% of the sample. Specimen: peripheral blood. These receptors were collected from a human donor in a cohort sampled during active COVID-19.

This clone has just one count. The V and J genes are TRBV3-1 (or the pseudogene TRBV3-2) and TRBJ1-4; 7 bases fit TRBD1. V was pared by 3 bases and J by 2 bases, with 0 bases of the junction left unmatched. Germline V gene lookup returns CDR1 LGHDT and CDR2 YNNKEL (reference sequence). The CDR3 is 14 residues long. CDR3 amino acids: CASSQDRTNEKLFF. The CDR3 DNA follows: TGTGCCAGCAGCCAGGACAGGACTAATGAAAAACTGTTTTTT.

This chain connects TRBV5-1 to TRBJ2-7; 11 nucleotides line up with TRBD1. V shed 4 bases and J 4 bases; nucleotides not matched to a gene: 7. The CDR3 spans 15 residues. The germline V gene encodes CDR1 SGHRS and CDR2 YFSETQ. CDR3 amino acids: CASSEGTGGTYEQYF. CDR3 sequence (DNA): TGCGCCAGCAGCGAGGGGACAGGGGGTACGTACGAGCAGTACTTC.

CDR3 residues: CAITRSRAGNTDTQYF. In DNA form, the CDR3 reads TGTGCCATCACCCGGAGTCGAGCGGGGAACACAGATACGCAGTATTTT. This chain joins TRBV10-3 and TRBJ2-3, with 7 bases matching TRBD2. This CDR3 comprises 16 residues. CDR1 is ENHRY and CDR2 is SYGVKD in the germline V gene. J lost 2 bases, V lost 7 bases, and 12 bases had no gene match.

V and J are TRBV2 and TRBJ2-5; 7 nucleotides agree with TRBD2. The CDR3 has 13 amino acids. Germline V gene sequence: CDR1 SNHLY, CDR2 FYNNEI. V lost 4 bases and J lost 3; bases outside the gene matches: 2. The DNA for the CDR3 is TGTGCCAGCAGTGGGGACTACAAAGAGACCCAGTACTTC. The encoded protein is CASSGDYKETQYF.

The chain joins TRBV6-5 to TRBJ1-6; the D is unclear. Germline V gene sequence: CDR1 MNHEY, CDR2 SVGAGI. The CDR3 length is 12 residues. Trimming took 6 bases from V and 12 from J, leaving 12 bases between them. In DNA, the CDR3 is TGTGCCAGCAGCCTACCTGATGGACCCCTCCACTTT. It encodes CASSLPDGPLHF.

This chain joins TRBV5-1 and TRBJ2-3, with 9 bases aligning to TRBD2. V was clipped by 2 bases and J by 6 bases; unmatched bases: 7. The CDR3 is made up of 15 amino acids. The germline V gene has CDR1 SGHRS and CDR2 YFSETQ. CDR3 residues: CASSFQGSGSDTQYF. In DNA form, the CDR3 reads TGCGCCAGCAGCTTCCAAGGTAGCGGGAGTGATACGCAGTATTTT.

In its sample, this clone was seen a few times. The V gene is TRBV10-3, the J gene TRBJ1-3; no clear D. Germline values: CDR1 ENHRY, CDR2 SYGVKD. Trimming removed 0 bases from V and 15 bases from J, with 15 bases in between. The CDR3 loop spans 13 amino acids. CDR3 residues: CAISESTRGDSYF. In DNA, the CDR3 is TGTGCCATCAGTGAGTCGACTCGGGGTGACTCATATTTT.

This sequence joins TRBV28 and TRBJ1-4; 8 positions match TRBD1. The V segment lost 6 bases and the J segment 4 bases; nucleotides outside the gene matches: 7. Germline assignment: CDR1 MDHEN and CDR2 SYDVKM. CDR3 length: 15 residues. This CDR3 reads CASSYIDRGNEKLFF. Here the CDR3 DNA reads TGTGCCAGCAGCTATATAGACAGGGGTAATGAAAAACTGTTTTTT.

This CDR3 is CASSVGGQGARGYTF. CDR3 DNA: TGTGCCAGCAGCGTAGGAGGACAGGGGGCGCGCGGCTACACCTTC. J is TRBJ1-2 and V is TRBV9, with 11 bases fitting TRBD1. Germline V gene data show CDR1 as SGDLS and CDR2 as YYNGEE. The CDR3 runs to 15 residues. The V gene end was trimmed by 0 bases and the J gene end by 8 bases; junction bases not matched to a gene: 6.

The chain has TRBV19 and TRBJ2-2; 16 nucleotides agree with TRBD2. CDR1 is LNHDA and CDR2 is SQIVND in the germline V gene (reference sequence). The V segment lost 6 bases and the J segment 3 bases; nucleotides outside the gene matches: 7. The CDR3 length is 18 residues. CDR3: CASRTGLAGGRDTGELFF. The DNA of the CDR3 is TGTGCCAGTAGGACGGGACTAGCGGGAGGGCGCGACACCGGGGAGCTGTTTTTT.

This chain uses TRBV5-4 with TRBJ1-1; D call uncertain. The germline V gene encodes CDR1 SGHNT and CDR2 YYREEE (reference sequence). The CDR3 covers 13 residues. Trimming cost V 0 bases and J 2 bases, with 5 bases left between them. The DNA for the CDR3 is TGTGCCAGCAGCTTGGTGGCTAACACTGAAGCTTTCTTT. Its protein product is CASSLVANTEAFF.

The chain is built from TRBV20-1 and TRBJ2-3, with TRBD2 as a possible D gene (6 bases). Trimming left V 5 bases short and J 8 bases short, with 11 bases between. Germline lookup yields CDR1 DFQATT and CDR2 SNEGSKA (reference sequence). The CDR3 sequence is 11 residues long. CDR3 sequence (DNA): TGCAGTGCTGGGCTAGCGCGTACGCAGTATTTT. This encodes CSAGLARTQYF.

The rearrangement joins TRBV6-1 to TRBJ2-1; 7 bases fit TRBD2. The CDR3 is 15 residues long. Germline CDR1 and CDR2: MNHNS and SASEGT. Trimming at V came to 2 bases and at J to 3 bases, leaving 4 bases not matched to a gene. CDR3 bases: TGTGCCAGCAGTGAACGGCTAGCGGACTACAATGAGCAGTTCTTC. Translated, it gives CASSERLADYNEQFF.

The chain recombines TRBV7-2 with TRBJ1-3, with 8 bases that match TRBD1. Trimming removed 4 bases from V and 4 bases from J; junction bases left unmatched: 6. This CDR3 spans 15 amino acids. Germline CDR1 SGHTA, CDR2 FQGNSA. DNA of the CDR3: TGTGCCAGCAGCTCCCAGACAGGGGTGGGAAACACCATATATTTT. Translated, it gives CASSSQTGVGNTIYF. The whole variable domain, filled in from reference TRBV7-2 and TRBJ1-3, reads GAGVSQSPSNKVTEKGKDVELRCDPISGHTALYWYRQSLGQGLEFLIYFQGNSAPDKSGLPSDRFSAERTGGSVSTLTIQRTQQEDSAVYLCASSSQTGVGNTIYFGEGSWLTVV.

CDR3 DNA: TGTGCCAGCCGTGGGGACTTCTCCTACAATGAGCAGTTCTTC. It codes for CASRGDFSYNEQFF. The chain uses TRBV27 and TRBJ2-1; TRBD2 is a possible D gene (6 bases). The V gene lost 8 bases and the J gene lost 0 bases, with 11 bases spanning the gap. The CDR3 runs 14 residues. Germline assignment: CDR1 MNHEY and CDR2 SMNVEV (reference sequence).

This chain connects TRBV7-3 to TRBJ2-1, with 8 nucleotides matching TRBD2. The CDR3 runs 13 residues. The V segment lost 5 bases and the J segment 6 bases; nucleotides outside the gene matches: 3. Germline CDR1 reads SGHTA; CDR2 reads FQGTGA. In DNA, the CDR3 is TGTGCCAGCAGCCGGGAGGGCCCCAATGAGCAGTTCTTC. Its protein product is CASSREGPNEQFF.

This clone was recorded once. The CDR3 DNA is TGTGCCAGCAGTGGGGTGGGGCACGAGCAGTACTTC. Translating it yields CASSGVGHEQYF. The chain links TRBV2 to TRBJ2-7, with a possible D match to TRBD1 (5 bases). V was clipped by 4 bases and J by 5 bases, with 9 bases between them. The CDR3 is 12 amino acids. The germline CDR1 and CDR2 sequences are SNHLY and FYNNEI.

The genes are TRBV18 and TRBJ1-2; D gene uncertain. Trimming left V 3 bases short and J 2 bases short, with 13 bases between. The CDR3 is made up of 15 amino acids. Per germline, CDR1 KGHSH and CDR2 LQKENI. The chain's CDR3 is CASSPSKQLNYGYTF. The DNA of the CDR3 is TGTGCCAGCTCACCCTCAAAACAGTTAAACTATGGCTACACCTTC.